The 6 T cell receptor beta chains reported below all come from one sample, sequenced in a study of cytomegalovirus exposure and HLA in healthy donors. With 60 Vbeta and 13 Jbeta primers, the PCR was carried out. Libraries were prepared by immunoSEQ multiplex PCR; TCRdb keeps only in-frame clonotypes and omits some of them. Of around 150,000 clones in the sample, 80% to 85% were seen once. Sequencing was carried out using PBMCs. The receptor source for this set is a man aged 50-60 years in good health and CMV-seropositive.

The gene calls are TRBV13 and TRBJ2-7; TRBD1 aligns across 8 bases. Trimming cost V 5 bases and J 2 bases; bases outside gene matches: 5. The CDR3 covers 14 residues. The germline V gene has CDR1 PRHDT and CDR2 FYEKMQ (reference sequence). The chain's CDR3 is CASSPGTGPYEQYF. CDR3 nucleotide sequence: TGTGCCAGCAGCCCCGGGACAGGTCCCTACGAGCAGTACTTC. Full variable domain (rest looked up from reference TRBV13 and TRBJ2-7): AAGVIQSPRHLIKEKRETATLKCYPIPRHDTVYWYQQGPGQDPQFLISFYEKMQSDKGSIPDRFSAQQFSDYHSELNMSSLELGDSALYFCASSPGTGPYEQYFGPGTRLTVT.

The rearrangement uses TRBV19 and TRBJ2-5; TRBD2 agrees at 9 bases. With 8 bases clipped from V and 2 bases from J, the junction kept 6 bases outside the gene matches. Germline loops: CDR1 LNHDA, CDR2 SQIVND (reference sequence). The CDR3 covers 14 residues. CDR3 DNA sequence: TGTGCCAGTGGTTCTAGCGGGGTTCAAGAGACCCAGTACTTC. Translation: CASGSSGVQETQYF.

The table lists this clone with a count of one. The chain is built from TRBV27 and TRBJ1-4, with D unresolved. The CDR3 covers 13 residues. V lost 4 bases and J 16 bases, leaving 19 bases between the germline ends. Germline CDR1 reads MNHEY; CDR2 reads SMNVEV (reference sequence). CDR3 region: CASSSSRSTRKFF. The CDR3 DNA reads as TGTGCCAGCAGTTCCTCTAGGTCCACCCGGAAGTTTTTT.

The chain recombines TRBV7-9 with TRBJ2-5, with TRBD2 identical over 11 bases. This CDR3 comprises 16 residues. Unmatched junction bases numbered 5, after V lost 3 bases and J lost 2 bases. Looked up from germline, CDR1 is SEHNR and CDR2 is FQNEAQ (reference sequence). The CDR3 bases are TGTGCCAGCAGCTTGACTAGCGGGACGGGGCAAGAGACCCAGTACTTC. It specifies CASSLTSGTGQETQYF.

The chain combines TRBV5-1 with TRBJ1-2, with D tentatively TRBD1 (5 bases). The CDR3 sequence is 12 residues long. Germline CDR1 and CDR2: SGHRS and YFSETQ. V was pared by 6 bases and J by 6 bases, with 12 bases between. The CDR3 DNA is TGCGCCAGCAAGTTGGGGGAGGATGGCTACACCTTC. Protein: CASKLGEDGYTF.

This clone appeared a single time. V and J are TRBV5-1 and TRBJ2-3; the D is unclear. The germline V and J ends were trimmed by 5 bases and 2 bases, with 6 bases remaining between them. CDR1 is SGHRS, CDR2 YFSETQ, per germline. The length of the CDR3 is 12 residues. For the CDR3, the DNA is TGCGCCAGCAGACTCACCACAGATACGCAGTATTTT. The encoded protein is CASRLTTDTQYF.